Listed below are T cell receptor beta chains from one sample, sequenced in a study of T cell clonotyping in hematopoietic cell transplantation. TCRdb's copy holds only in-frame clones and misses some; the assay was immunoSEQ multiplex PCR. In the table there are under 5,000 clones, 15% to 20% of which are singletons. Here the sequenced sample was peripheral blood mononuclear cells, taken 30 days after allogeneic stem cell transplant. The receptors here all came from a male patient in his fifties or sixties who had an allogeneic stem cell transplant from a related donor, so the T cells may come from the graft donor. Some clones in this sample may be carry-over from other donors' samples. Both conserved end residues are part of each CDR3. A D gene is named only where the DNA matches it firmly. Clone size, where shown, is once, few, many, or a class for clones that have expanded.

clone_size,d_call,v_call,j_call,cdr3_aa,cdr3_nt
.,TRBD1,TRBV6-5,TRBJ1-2,CASRRQGGYTF,TGTGCCAGCAGAAGACAGGGCGGCTACACCTTC
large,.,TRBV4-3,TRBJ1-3,CASSPSGRISGNTIYF,TGCGCCAGCAGCCCCTCGGGGCGGATCTCTGGAAACACCATATATTTT
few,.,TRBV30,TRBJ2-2,CAWSVRKGTTGELFF,TGTGCCTGGAGTGTACGGAAGGGGACCACCGGGGAGCTGTTTTTT
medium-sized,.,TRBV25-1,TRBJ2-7,CASSDQGYYEQYF,TGTGCCAGCAGTGACCAGGGATACTACGAGCAGTACTTC
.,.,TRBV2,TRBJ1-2,CASSESVSHYGYTF,TGTGCCAGCAGTGAATCGGTCAGCCACTATGGCTACACCTTC
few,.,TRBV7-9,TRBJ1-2,CASAGGGHIYGYTF,TGTGCCAGTGCCGGTGGGGGGCATATCTATGGCTACACCTTC
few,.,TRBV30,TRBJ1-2,CAWSVQQGNGYTF,TGTGCCTGGAGTGTACAACAGGGTAATGGCTACACCTTC
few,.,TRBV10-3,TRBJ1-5,CAISPSQSNQPQHF,TGTGCCATCAGCCCGTCCCAATCCAATCAGCCCCAGCATTTT
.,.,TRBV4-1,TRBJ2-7,CASSQDLASSYEQYF,TGCGCCAGCAGCCAAGACCTAGCTAGCTCCTACGAGCAGTACTTC
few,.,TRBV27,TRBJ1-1,CASSLSPLWPIENTEAFF,TGTGCCAGCAGTTTATCCCCACTATGGCCCATTGAGAACACTGAAGCTTTCTTT
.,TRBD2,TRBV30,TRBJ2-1,CACERESYNEQFF,TGTGCCTGCGAGCGGGAGTCGTATAATGAGCAGTTCTTC
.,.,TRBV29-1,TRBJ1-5,CSVVGQNDQPQHF,TGCAGCGTTGTAGGACAGAACGATCAGCCCCAGCATTTT
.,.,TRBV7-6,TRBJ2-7,CASSLGQNSYEQYF,TGTGCCAGCAGCTTAGGGCAGAACTCCTACGAGCAGTACTTC
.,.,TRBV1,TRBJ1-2,CTSSQDRAGSNYGYTF,TGCACCAGCAGCCAAGATCGGGCAGGGTCAAACTATGGCTACACCTTC
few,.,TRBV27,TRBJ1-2,CASSSSIQAGYTF,TGTGCCAGCAGTTCATCGATACAGGCTGGCTACACCTTC
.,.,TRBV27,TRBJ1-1,CASSWQVNTEAFF,TGTGCCAGCAGTTGGCAGGTAAACACTGAAGCTTTCTTT
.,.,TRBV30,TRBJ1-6,CARNQGTWNSPLHF,TGTGCCCGTAACCAGGGAACTTGGAATTCACCCCTCCACTTT